These 5 T cell receptor beta chains originate from one sample sequenced in a study of cytomegalovirus exposure and HLA in healthy donors. Use of 60 Vbeta and 13 Jbeta primers characterized the PCR. Sequencing was performed with immunoSEQ multiplex PCR; in TCRdb, only in-frame clones are kept and a portion is missing. The sample lists 150,000 or so clones, about 74% occurring once. Sequencing input: PBMCs. The receptors were gathered from a male donor in good health and CMV-seronegative.

On this clone: The same CDR3 also results from other DNA sequences found in this sample. This rearrangement joins TRBV18 to TRBJ1-5, with D tentatively TRBD1 (6 bases). Trimming took off 6 bases at V and 2 bases at J, with 11 bases between the two ends. The CDR3 length is 14 residues. Germline lookup yields CDR1 KGHSH and CDR2 LQKENI. The CDR3: CASSPGAGNQPQHF. CDR3 DNA: TGTGCCAGCTCCCCAGGGGCTGGCAATCAGCCCCAGCATTTT.

The chain carries TRBV6-5 and TRBJ2-1; 8 bases are shared with TRBD2. Trimming took 7 bases from V and 3 from J; bases not matched to a gene: 2. This CDR3 has 13 residues. Germline lookup yields CDR1 MNHEY and CDR2 SVGAGI. As DNA, the CDR3 is TGTGCCAGCACTAGCGGGTTCTACAATGAGCAGTTCTTC. It encodes CASTSGFYNEQFF.

This chain connects TRBV29-1 to TRBJ2-7; D uncertain. The V end lost 3 bases, the J end lost 0 bases, and 3 bases lay between the germline ends. Germline values: CDR1 SQVTM, CDR2 ANQGSEA. CDR3 length: 11 amino acids. The CDR3 region is CSVEASYEQYF. CDR3 nucleotide sequence: TGCAGCGTTGAGGCCTCCTACGAGCAGTACTTC.

A single count supports this clone. The V and J genes are TRBV10-3 and TRBJ2-2; 7 nucleotides match TRBD1. The V gene's germline CDR1 is ENHRY and CDR2 SYGVKD. The V and J ends lost 8 bases and 7 bases, in that order; junction bases with no gene match: 10. CDR3 length: 14 residues. CDR3 sequence reads: CAIGYTQGDGELFF. DNA of the CDR3: TGTGCCATCGGATACACCCAGGGGGACGGGGAGCTGTTTTTT.

This chain uses TRBV5-1 with TRBJ2-6; TRBD2 matches 7 bases. CDR1 SGHRS and CDR2 YFSETQ come from the germline V gene. The CDR3 length is 15 residues. The V segment lost 4 bases and the J segment 1 base; nucleotides outside the gene matches: 2. In nucleotides, the CDR3 is TGCGCCAGCAGCCCCGGGGGGTCTGGGGCCAACGTCCTGACTTTC. This sequence encodes CASSPGGSGANVLTF.